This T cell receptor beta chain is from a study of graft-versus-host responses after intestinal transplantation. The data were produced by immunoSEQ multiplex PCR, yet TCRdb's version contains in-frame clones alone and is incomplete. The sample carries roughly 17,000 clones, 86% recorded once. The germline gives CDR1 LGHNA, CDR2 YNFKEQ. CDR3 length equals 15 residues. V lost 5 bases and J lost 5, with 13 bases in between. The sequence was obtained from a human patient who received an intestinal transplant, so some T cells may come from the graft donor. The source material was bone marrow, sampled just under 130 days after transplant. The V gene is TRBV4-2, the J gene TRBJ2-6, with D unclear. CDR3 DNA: TGTGCCAGCAGCAGGTTACAAAGTCGGGCCAACGTCCTGACTTTC. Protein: CASSRLQSRANVLTF.